The present T cell receptor beta chain was sequenced within a study of shared clonotypes between healthy human individuals. Of note for this clone: Its specificity is not known.

In unsorted samples, genomic DNA was obtained using about 90 million PBMCs. General study points: Limited genetic and exposure-history diversity came from having few donors.

Genomic DNA (from each subset) was split evenly across several immunoSEQ plates. Source study methods: Filtering differed because ImmunoSEQ produced junction-only sequences that carried no quality scores. Some clones are missing from TCRdb's copy, which holds only in-frame ones; the method was immunoSEQ multiplex PCR. For V, J and clone size, that table is used; D and trimming come from the DNA. In the table there are about 490,000 clones, 76% of which are singletons. The sequence was obtained from a middle-aged woman in good health. Some clones in this sample may be carry-over from other donors' samples. The sample comprised PBMCs.

Written as DNA, the CDR3 is TGTGCCAGTAGAACAACAGTCACCGGGGAGCTGTTTTTT. Amino acid sequence: CASRTTVTGELFF. The genes are TRBV19 and TRBJ2-2, with D unclear. Germline V gene lookup returns CDR1 LNHDA and CDR2 SQIVND (reference sequence). Trimming took off 6 bases at V and 4 bases at J, with 9 bases between the two ends. The CDR3 is 13 residues long.